Following are 20 T cell receptor beta chains from one sample sequenced in a study of blood T cell repertoires in COVID-19. Using immunoSEQ multiplex PCR, the repertoire was profiled, and TCRdb retains in-frame clones only, with some absent. Of around 290,000 clones in the sample, about 86% were seen once. The specimen was peripheral blood. The receptors were gathered from a woman in her sixties or seventies with COVID-19, enrolled during active disease.

The gene calls are TRBV19 and TRBJ2-7, with 9 positions matching TRBD1. The trim removed 5 bases at V and 2 bases at J, leaving 7 bases unmatched. Germline V gene sequence: CDR1 LNHDA, CDR2 SQIVND (reference sequence). This CDR3 has 15 residues. The CDR3 region has the DNA TGTGCCAGTAGTTGGGGACAGGGAACTACCTACGAGCAGTACTTC. Its protein product is CASSWGQGTTYEQYF.

Note on this clone: Other DNA sequences from this sample encode an identical CDR3 as well. This sequence joins TRBV30 and TRBJ2-3; D gene ambiguous. Germline V gene data show CDR1 as GTSNPN and CDR2 as SVGIG (reference sequence). V lost 0 bases and J 3 bases, leaving 4 bases between the germline ends. The CDR3 length is 12 residues. The CDR3 DNA sequence: TGTGCCTGGAGTGTTCTGACAGATACGCAGTATTTT. It is translated as CAWSVLTDTQYF.

The chain carries TRBV2 and TRBJ1-5, with 8 nucleotides matching TRBD1. The V and J ends lost 7 bases and 5 bases, in that order; junction bases with no gene match: 4. Germline values: CDR1 SNHLY, CDR2 FYNNEI. This CDR3 region has 13 residues. CDR3 region: CASIGTGDQPQHF. For the CDR3, the DNA is TGTGCCAGCATAGGGACAGGCGATCAGCCCCAGCATTTT.

The chain uses TRBV12-3 or TRBV12-4 and TRBJ2-7; 7 bases are a match to TRBD1. The CDR3 is 13 amino acids. With V trimmed by 1 base and J by 3 bases, 0 bases remained unmatched. CDR3 sequence: CASSLGQGYEQYF. CDR3 nucleotide sequence: TGTGCCAGCAGTTTAGGACAGGGCTACGAGCAGTACTTC.

DNA for the CDR3: TGCGCCAGCAGCCTGAGACAGACCAGGGAACGACAAGAGACCCAGTACTTC. Protein product: CASSLRQTRERQETQYF. The V gene is TRBV4-1, the J gene TRBJ2-5; D possibly corresponds to TRBD1 (5 bases). The germline V gene encodes CDR1 MGHRA and CDR2 YSYEKL. The CDR3 has 17 amino acids. Trimming cost V 4 bases and J 2 bases, with 20 bases left between them.

This sequence joins TRBV12-3 or TRBV12-4 and TRBJ1-5; D perhaps matches TRBD1 (6 bases). The germline V and J ends were trimmed by 4 bases and 3 bases, with 7 bases remaining between them. The length of the CDR3 is 13 residues. This CDR3 reads CASSSGDNQPQHF. In DNA form, the CDR3 reads TGTGCCAGCAGTTCAGGGGACAATCAGCCCCAGCATTTT.

The gene calls are TRBV7-3 and TRBJ2-3, with D tentatively TRBD1 (5 bases). Germline CDR1 reads SGHTA; CDR2 reads FQGTGA. The length of the CDR3 is 15 residues. Between the trimmed V and J ends, which lost 3 bases and 0 bases, there was a span of 10 bases. The CDR3 region has the DNA TGTGCCAGCAGCTTCTCCAGGGCTAGCACAGATACGCAGTATTTT. Translation gives CASSFSRASTDTQYF.

The chain uses TRBV3-1 (or the pseudogene TRBV3-2) and TRBJ2-7, with D possibly matching TRBD1 (5 bases). This CDR3 contains 14 residues. The germline V gene has CDR1 LGHDT and CDR2 YNNKEL (reference sequence). With 0 bases removed from V and 2 bases from J, the gap between germline ends came to 8 bases. For the CDR3, the DNA is TGTGCCAGCAGCCAAGACGCGACAGCCTACGAGCAGTACTTC. Residues: CASSQDATAYEQYF.

This clone was counted a single time. CDR3 amino acids: CASSLDGTAKNEQYF. The CDR3 bases are TGCGCCAGCAGCTTGGATGGGACAGCAAAGAACGAGCAGTACTTC. The chain carries TRBV5-1 and TRBJ2-7; 7 nucleotides agree with TRBD1. The CDR3 runs 15 residues. Trimming took 0 bases from V and 5 from J; bases not matched to a gene: 8. Looked up from germline, CDR1 is SGHRS and CDR2 is YFSETQ.

The chain carries TRBV6-2 or TRBV6-3 and TRBJ1-6; D not resolved. The CDR3 covers 12 residues. Germline loops: CDR1 MNHEY, CDR2 SVGEGT. The V and J ends lost 5 bases and 7 bases respectively, with 6 bases between them. The CDR3 DNA reads as TGTGCCAGCAGTCGGAGGAATTCACCCCTCCACTTT. Translation gives CASSRRNSPLHF.

This clone was observed a single time. The V call is TRBV19, the J call TRBJ1-1; D is unresolved. The germline gives CDR1 LNHDA, CDR2 SQIVND (reference sequence). The CDR3 loop spans 12 amino acids. Trimming removed 6 bases at V and 11 bases at J, with 16 bases between. CDR3 residues: CASRPGGGIAFF. The CDR3, as DNA: TGTGCCAGTAGACCTGGAGGAGGAATCGCTTTCTTT.

V is TRBV20-1 and J is TRBJ1-2; the D is unclear. The CDR3 is 10 amino acids. Trimming pared 5 bases from V and 5 bases from J, leaving 6 bases between. Germline CDR1 is DFQATT and CDR2 is SNEGSKA (reference sequence). The CDR3 loop reads CSAPVYGYTF. The CDR3, as DNA: TGCAGTGCTCCCGTATATGGCTACACCTTC.

The chain couples TRBV29-1 to TRBJ2-7, with D perhaps TRBD2 (5 bases). Germline lookup yields CDR1 SQVTM and CDR2 ANQGSEA. Trimming shortened V by 3 bases and J by 5 bases, and 17 bases separated the two germline ends. The CDR3 length is 14 residues. The CDR3 nucleotides are TGCAGCGTTGACACGGGAAAAGGTGTGGACGAGCAGTACTTC. It specifies CSVDTGKGVDEQYF.

The genes are TRBV20-1 and TRBJ2-1; D is unclear. CDR3 length equals 11 residues. V was clipped by 2 bases and J by 10 bases, with 9 bases between them. Germline values: CDR1 DFQATT, CDR2 SNEGSKA (reference sequence). Written as DNA, the CDR3 is TGCAGTGCTAGATCGACTGGAGAGCAGTTCTTC. Amino acid sequence: CSARSTGEQFF.

The chain is built from TRBV28 and TRBJ1-4; tentatively, D is TRBD1 (5 bases). Trimming cost V 3 bases and J 6 bases, with 8 bases left between them. Germline lookup yields CDR1 MDHEN and CDR2 SYDVKM. This CDR3 has 13 residues. CDR3 sequence (DNA): TGTGCCAGCAGTTTCGCGGGGGATGAAAAACTGTTTTTT. The encoded protein is CASSFAGDEKLFF.

The V call is TRBV6-7, the J call TRBJ2-7; tentatively, D is TRBD1 (5 bases). TRBV6-7 is given ORF status, its function remaining uncertain. The V end lost 2 bases, the J end lost 3 bases, and 29 bases lay between the germline ends. CDR3 length: 20 amino acids. The CDR3 nucleotides read TGTGCCAGCAGTTACCCCCGGGCAGGGTTTCGTCTTGGGCAATACTACGAGCAGTACTTC. Translation: CASSYPRAGFRLGQYYEQYF.

This clone was detected once. One junction end disagrees with the germline gene, perhaps due to a read error. This chain connects TRBV10-3 to TRBJ2-1; 9 bases line up with TRBD1. The V gene's germline CDR1 is ENHRY and CDR2 SYGVKD. There are 13 residues in the CDR3. CDR3 loop: CAITEDRGSEQFF. The CDR3 region has the DNA TGTGCCATCACTGAGGACAGGGGTAGTGAGCAGTTCTTC.

V usage is TRBV7-3 and J usage is TRBJ2-5, with D perhaps matching TRBD1 (5 bases). The germline V gene encodes CDR1 SGHTA and CDR2 FQGTGA. Deletions cut 2 bases from V and 5 bases from J, with 12 bases between. The CDR3 extends over 14 amino acids. Here the CDR3 DNA reads TGTGCCAGCAGCTTAGGGGCCAACTCCGAGACCCAGTACTTC. As protein: CASSLGANSETQYF.

The chain is built from TRBV27 and TRBJ2-1, with D unclear. Trimming pared 0 bases from V and 2 bases from J, leaving 14 bases between. Germline V gives CDR1 MNHEY, CDR2 SMNVEV (reference sequence). The CDR3 contains 17 residues. The DNA for the CDR3 is TGTGCCAGCAGTTTATCCCCCTCAGTGGTCGCCTACAATGAGCAGTTCTTC. Translated: CASSLSPSVVAYNEQFF.

This chain links TRBV18 with TRBJ2-7, with no clear D. V lost 2 bases, J lost 0 bases, and 8 bases lay in between. This CDR3 has 14 amino acids. Germline V lookup: CDR1 KGHSH, CDR2 LQKENI. CDR3 residues: CASSPWQASYEQYF. The CDR3 DNA follows: TGTGCCAGCTCACCATGGCAGGCCTCCTACGAGCAGTACTTC.